The 12 T cell receptor beta chains below were found in one sample sequenced in a study of T-cell memory formation after mild COVID-19. From the 5' RACE reads, TCRdb called clonotypes with MiXCR, one entry per CDR3 protein. The sample records roughly 410,000 distinct CDR3 sequences, around 24% being singletons. The material sequenced was PBMCs or a T cell subset sorted from them (not recorded which). The receptors come from an adult woman who had mild COVID-19 (a few samples of this study predate the infection). Cell type and time point are not known.

Only a few counts were recorded for this clonotype. The chain combines TRBV5-6 with TRBJ2-7, with TRBD2 identical over 9 bases. Unmatched junction bases numbered 11, after V lost 4 bases and J lost 0 bases. This CDR3 is 17 amino acids long. CDR1 and CDR2 (germline): SGHDT, YYEEEE. CDR3 amino acids: CASSGPLIAGASYEQYF. The CDR3 coding sequence is TGTGCCAGCAGCGGGCCCCTTATAGCGGGGGCCTCCTACGAGCAGTACTTC.

This clonotype showed up many times. The gene calls are TRBV7-2 and TRBJ2-2; 12 bases agree with TRBD1. Looked up from germline, CDR1 is SGHTA and CDR2 is FQGNSA. The CDR3 spans 16 residues. V lost 1 base to trimming and J lost 5 bases; unmatched junction nucleotides: 2. This chain's CDR3 is CASSLGGQGATGELFF. Written as DNA, the CDR3 is TGTGCCAGCAGCTTAGGGGGACAGGGGGCAACCGGGGAGCTGTTTTTT. The full variable domain, completed using reference TRBV7-2 and TRBJ2-2, is GAGVSQSPSNKVTEKGKDVELRCDPISGHTALYWYRQSLGQGLEFLIYFQGNSAPDKSGLPSDRFSAERTGGSVSTLTIQRTQQEDSAVYLCASSLGGQGATGELFFGEGSRLTVL.

The chain joins TRBV12-3 or TRBV12-4 to TRBJ1-5, with TRBD1 identical over 12 bases. The CDR3 has 20 amino acids. V lost 6 bases to trimming and J lost 3 bases; unmatched junction nucleotides: 18. The CDR3 DNA is TGTGCCAGCAGCTTCGTTTTAAGGGACAGGGGGCTATTGTCCAATCAGCCCCAGCATTTT. Its protein product is CASSFVLRDRGLLSNQPQHF.

This sequence joins TRBV29-1 and TRBJ2-7; D is ambiguous. The CDR3 runs 12 residues. Germline lookup yields CDR1 SQVTM and CDR2 ANQGSEA. Trimming took 6 bases from V and 1 from J, leaving 10 bases between them. CDR3 coding DNA: TGCAGCGTGGAGACGGAATCCTACGAGCAGTACTTC. Translating gives CSVETESYEQYF.

V gene TRBV30 combines with J gene TRBJ1-1; TRBD1 might be the D (6 bases). The CDR3 spans 14 residues. Germline V gene data show CDR1 as GTSNPN and CDR2 as SVGIG (reference sequence). V lost 4 bases, J lost 0 bases, and 12 bases lay in between. CDR3 protein: CAWNRGQVNTEAFF. The CDR3, as DNA: TGTGCCTGGAACCGGGGGCAGGTGAACACTGAAGCTTTCTTT.

This clonotype was recorded a few times. This chain links TRBV20-1 with TRBJ2-1; no definite D call. This CDR3 region has 13 residues. Germline V gene data show CDR1 as DFQATT and CDR2 as SNEGSKA (reference sequence). Deletions cut 3 bases from V and 9 bases from J, with 15 bases between. The CDR3 spells CSARRGSMGEQFF. CDR3 DNA: TGCAGTGCTAGGCGAGGATCTATGGGTGAGCAGTTCTTC.

This clonotype was counted a few times. The chain joins TRBV2 to TRBJ2-1; possible D gene TRBD2, 6 bases. Per the germline V gene, CDR1 is SNHLY and CDR2 is FYNNEI. The V end lost 7 bases, the J end lost 9 bases, and 19 bases lay between the germline ends. The CDR3 sequence is 14 residues long. The CDR3 region has the DNA TGTGCCAGCACCCTCAGGACTGGACTACCTGAGCAGTTCTTC. It is translated as CASTLRTGLPEQFF.

The chain recombines TRBV20-1 with TRBJ1-5; 7 bases match TRBD1. Germline CDR1 reads DFQATT; CDR2 reads SNEGSKA (reference sequence). The V gene end was trimmed by 0 bases and the J gene end by 7 bases; junction bases not matched to a gene: 9. The CDR3 runs 15 residues. CDR3 residues: CSARDQGGRGQPQHF. CDR3 DNA sequence: TGCAGTGCTAGAGATCAGGGGGGTCGTGGCCAGCCCCAGCATTTT.

In this sample, this clonotype turned up once. The rearrangement joins TRBV19 to TRBJ2-7; D ambiguous. V lost 3 bases, J lost 2 bases, and 14 bases lay in between. The CDR3 contains 15 residues. The germline V gene has CDR1 LNHDA and CDR2 SQIVND (reference sequence). The DNA for the CDR3 is TGTGCCAGTAGTATGGTAGTATCCGCCCCCTACGAGCAGTACTTC. Translation: CASSMVVSAPYEQYF.

This chain joins TRBV12-3 or TRBV12-4 and TRBJ2-1; possibly TRBD2 for D (5 bases). V lost 1 base and J lost 8, with 9 bases in between. This CDR3 comprises 13 residues. The CDR3 bases are TGTGCCAGCAGTTTAGGTTTCGGGGATGAGCAGTTCTTC. It is translated as CASSLGFGDEQFF.

The chain joins TRBV6-1 to TRBJ2-5; the D is unclear. Germline CDR1 is MNHNS and CDR2 is SASEGT. V lost 0 bases to trimming and J lost 1 base, with 9 bases between them. The CDR3 is 15 amino acids. The CDR3 loop is CASSEAMKVQETQYF. The CDR3 DNA follows: TGTGCCAGCAGTGAAGCGATGAAGGTCCAAGAGACCCAGTACTTC.

In DNA, the CDR3 is TGTGCCAGCAGCCAAGATCCTGGCACAGATACGCAGTATTTT. Its translation: CASSQDPGTDTQYF. The chain links TRBV3-1 to TRBJ2-3; unclear D gene. The CDR3 extends over 14 amino acids. Germline V gene sequence: CDR1 LGHDT, CDR2 YNNKEL (reference sequence). V was clipped by 0 bases and J by 1 base, with 5 bases between them.